What follows are 10 T cell receptor beta chains derived from one specimen sequenced in a study of CD8+ T cells in alopecia areata. Documented treatment: oral pan-JAK inhibitor, 5-10 mg twice daily. Extraction and reverse transcription of RNA yielded cDNA as the sequencing template. Assay used: immunoSEQ multiplex PCR; TCRdb lists only in-frame clones, some missing. The table shows about 76,000 clones, with around 67% occurring only once. Sample: CD8+ T cells sorted from blood, taken at week 24, from a patient treated with tofacitinib. The receptors come from a human donor with alopecia areata.

This chain joins TRBV4-2 and TRBJ2-5, with unresolved D. The J call may be wrong; the DNA end is better matched by TRBJ2-7. The CDR3 has 13 amino acids. Germline assignment: CDR1 LGHNA and CDR2 YNFKEQ. CDR3 sequence: CASSPAISYEQYF. In DNA form, the CDR3 reads TGTGCCAGCAGCCCAGCTATCTCCTACGAGCAGTACTTC.

The chain employs TRBV7-9 and TRBJ2-3; 9 bases are shared with TRBD2. Looked up from germline, CDR1 is SEHNR and CDR2 is FQNEAQ (reference sequence). This CDR3 is built from 15 residues. The V gene end was trimmed by 3 bases and the J gene end by 6 bases; junction bases not matched to a gene: 7. CDR3 sequence reads: CASSFSGSPGDTQYF. The DNA for the CDR3 is TGTGCCAGCAGCTTTAGCGGGAGCCCCGGGGATACGCAGTATTTT.

The chain joins TRBV6-5 to TRBJ1-1; 7 bases fit TRBD1. CDR3 size: 14 residues. The V segment lost 2 bases and the J segment 4 bases; nucleotides outside the gene matches: 4. Per the germline V gene, CDR1 is MNHEY and CDR2 is SVGAGI. CDR3 region: CASSYGSGGTEAFF. CDR3 DNA: TGTGCCAGCAGTTACGGGTCAGGGGGCACTGAAGCTTTCTTT.

The chain joins TRBV2 to TRBJ1-4, with D possibly TRBD1 on 5 matching bases. CDR1 is SNHLY and CDR2 is FYNNEI in the germline V gene. V lost 5 bases, J lost 7 bases, and 17 bases lay in between. The CDR3 spans 15 residues. The CDR3 loop is CASSSGTSGGEKLFF. CDR3 in DNA: TGTGCCAGCAGTTCCGGGACTAGCGGAGGTGAAAAACTGTTTTTT.

About this clone: Germline is not matched at one junction end, which may reflect a read error. This sequence joins TRBV5-6 and TRBJ2-3; no clear D gene. CDR1 SGHDT and CDR2 YYEEEE come from the germline V gene. The CDR3 spans 12 residues. The CDR3 reads CASSPRQDPQYF. In nucleotides, the CDR3 is TGTGCCAGCAGCCCTAGACAAGATCCGCAGTATTTT.

This clone was seen a few times. This chain links TRBV5-1 with TRBJ2-2; no clear D. The germline V gene encodes CDR1 SGHRS and CDR2 YFSETQ. Trimming removed 2 bases from V and 5 bases from J, with 10 bases in between. The CDR3 runs to 14 residues. For the CDR3, the DNA is TGCGCCAGCAGCTTTTACGGCGAAACCGGGGAGCTGTTTTTT. Its translation is CASSFYGETGELFF.

The V call is TRBV4-1, the J call TRBJ1-1, with 7 bases aligning to TRBD1. The CDR3 is 16 residues long. The germline CDR1 and CDR2 sequences are MGHRA and YSYEKL. J was trimmed by 3 bases and V by 1 base; bases with no gene match: 8. CDR3 DNA: TGCGCCAGCAGCCAAGGACAGGGACCTTACTACACTGAAGCTTTCTTT. It is translated as CASSQGQGPYYTEAFF.

CDR3 DNA sequence: TGTGCCAGCAGCTCCGGGTTGGTAGGGCTCTGGTACGAGCAGTACTTC. Translation: CASSSGLVGLWYEQYF. The gene calls are TRBV7-9 and TRBJ2-7; D is uncertain. This CDR3 is built from 16 residues. Per germline, CDR1 SEHNR and CDR2 FQNEAQ (reference sequence). V was trimmed by 4 bases and J by 4 bases, leaving 20 bases between them.

The V gene is TRBV7-9, the J gene TRBJ2-5, with D possibly being TRBD1 or TRBD2 (5 bases each). V lost 3 bases, J lost 3 bases, and 14 bases lay in between. The CDR3 spans 15 residues. Germline assignment: CDR1 SEHNR and CDR2 FQNEAQ (reference sequence). The CDR3 sequence is CASSLRQFGEETQYF. The DNA for the CDR3 is TGTGCCAGCAGCTTGAGACAGTTCGGGGAAGAGACCCAGTACTTC.

The V and J genes are TRBV27 and TRBJ2-7, with a possible D match to TRBD1 (6 bases). This CDR3 is built from 14 residues. The ends were cut back, 1 base at V and 5 bases at J, with 12 bases in the middle. Germline CDR1 is MNHEY and CDR2 is SMNVEV (reference sequence). CDR3 DNA sequence: TGTGCCAGCAGTTTATTAGCAGGGGCACACGAGCAGTACTTC. Its protein is CASSLLAGAHEQYF.